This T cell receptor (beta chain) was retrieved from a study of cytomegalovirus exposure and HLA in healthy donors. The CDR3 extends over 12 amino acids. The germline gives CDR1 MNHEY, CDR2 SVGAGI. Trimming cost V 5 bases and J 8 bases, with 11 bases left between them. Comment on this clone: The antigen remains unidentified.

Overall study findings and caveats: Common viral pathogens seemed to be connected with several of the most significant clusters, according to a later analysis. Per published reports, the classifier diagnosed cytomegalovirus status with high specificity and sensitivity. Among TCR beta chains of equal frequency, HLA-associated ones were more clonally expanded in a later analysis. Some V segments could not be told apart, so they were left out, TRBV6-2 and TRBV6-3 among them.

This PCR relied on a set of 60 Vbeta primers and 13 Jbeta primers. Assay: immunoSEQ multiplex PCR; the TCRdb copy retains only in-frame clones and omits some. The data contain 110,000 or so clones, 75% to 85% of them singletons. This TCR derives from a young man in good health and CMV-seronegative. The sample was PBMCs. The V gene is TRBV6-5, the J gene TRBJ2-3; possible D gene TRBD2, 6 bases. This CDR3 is CASSRGGVTQYF. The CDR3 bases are TGTGCCAGCAGTCGTGGAGGGGTTACGCAGTATTTT.